This T cell receptor (beta chain) was profiled in a study of shared clonotypes between healthy human individuals. Study context: Donors were a couple of women and a few men aged 18 to 49.

Germline V gene sequence: CDR1 MNHEY, CDR2 SVGAGI. Trimming removed 7 bases at V and 5 bases at J, with 14 bases between. This CDR3 has 13 amino acids. There are a few counts of this clone. Each donor was a Caucasian adult residing in Nashville, Tennessee. Deep level was the assay's run setting. For every subset, genomic DNA was evenly distributed across several immunoSEQ plates. The protocol was immunoSEQ multiplex PCR, while the TCRdb copy is restricted to in-frame clones and leaves out a portion. The sample holds about 1 million clones, 65% to 80% seen once. The genes are TRBV6-5 and TRBJ1-1, with D maybe TRBD1 (6 bases). The source is a man aged 18 to 35 in good health. Material: memory CD4+ T cells sorted from blood. Subset noted: CD45RA-negative fraction. In DNA form, the CDR3 reads TGTGCCAGCACTGAAGGGGGGTGGACTGAAGCTTTCTTT. Translating it yields CASTEGGWTEAFF.